The 27 T cell receptor beta chains below were found in one sample sequenced in a study of HIV-infected children after antiretroviral therapy interruption. The treatment was: PENTA 11 planned treatment interruption arm or continuous ART arm. Unique molecular identifiers were included in an RNA-based 3' RACE TCR library. TCRdb used MiXCR to reprocess the 3' RACE reads, holding one entry per CDR3 protein. The table lists tens of thousands of distinct CDR3 sequences, about 6% of them singletons. The specimen comprised CD45RA+ CD4+ T cells from PBMCs, pooled from several time points, sampled from a donor given antiretroviral therapy, either interrupted or continuous. Subset noted: naive CD4+ CD45RA+ CD45RO- T cells. Every receptor here comes from a pool of human donors with HIV.

This clonotype has a count of ten or more. V is TRBV12-3 or TRBV12-4 and J is TRBJ2-3; 7 nucleotides align to TRBD2. The CDR3 length is 15 residues. The V gene end was trimmed by 4 bases and the J gene end by 1 base; junction bases not matched to a gene: 5. CDR3: CASSSGLLRTDTQYF. The CDR3 nucleotides read TGTGCCAGCAGTTCGGGACTACTACGCACAGATACGCAGTATTTT.

This clonotype is medium-sized (0.01 to 0.1%). The chain recombines TRBV7-2 with TRBJ2-6; no firm D call. The V end was cut by 1 base, the J end by 0 bases, with 4 bases between. Germline CDR1 reads SGHTA; CDR2 reads FQGNSA. This CDR3 spans 15 amino acids. This CDR3 reads CASSLVSSGANVLTF. The CDR3 DNA reads as TGTGCCAGCAGCTTAGTGTCCTCTGGGGCCAACGTCCTGACTTTC.

This clonotype was recorded many times. The genes are TRBV12-3 or TRBV12-4 and TRBJ1-4; TRBD1 is a possible D gene (6 bases). Between the trimmed V and J ends, which lost 5 bases and 6 bases, there was a span of 16 bases. The CDR3 has 15 residues. The CDR3 region is CASSPRTDQHEKLFF. CDR3 DNA sequence: TGTGCCAGCAGTCCAAGGACAGATCAGCATGAAAAACTGTTTTTT.

This clonotype has at least ten counts. V gene TRBV12-2 combines with J gene TRBJ2-5; the table's D call of TRBD1 was not tested on the DNA. TRBV12-2 is recorded as a pseudogene. The CDR3 spans 14 residues. CDR3 region: CASRFRGVKETQYF. The CDR3 nucleotides read TGTGCAAGTCGCTTTAGGGGGGTGAAAGAGACCCAGTACTTC.

This clonotype was seen many times. In DNA, the CDR3 is TGTGCCAGCAGCCCCCGACTAGACAGCACCGGGGAGCTGTTTTTT. Amino acid sequence: CASSPRLDSTGELFF. V and J are TRBV7-9 and TRBJ2-2, with D tentatively TRBD2 (6 bases). V was clipped by 5 bases and J by 4 bases, with 14 bases between them. In germline, CDR1 is SEHNR, CDR2 FQNEAQ (reference sequence). This CDR3 has 15 amino acids.

This clonotype came up a few times. V gene TRBV11-2 combines with J gene TRBJ2-7; 8 positions match TRBD2. The CDR3 loop spans 16 amino acids. Germline values: CDR1 SGHAT, CDR2 FQNNGV. After removal of 6 bases from V and 3 bases from J, the junction contained 13 bases not matched to a gene. CDR3 nucleotide sequence: TGTGCCAGCAGACACGGGAGGGGGACTAGGCTCTACGAGCAGTACTTC. Protein: CASRHGRGTRLYEQYF. Supplemented by reference TRBV11-2 and TRBJ2-7, the full variable domain reads EAGVAQSPRYKIIEKRQSVAFWCNPISGHATLYWYQQILGQGPKLLIQFQNNGVVDDSQLPKDRFSAERLKGVDSTLKIQPAKLEDSAVYLCASRHGRGTRLYEQYFGPGTRLTVT.

This clonotype was detected a few times. The chain uses TRBV25-1 and TRBJ2-5; TRBD2 matches at 8 bases. The CDR3 loop spans 18 amino acids. From germline, CDR1 is MGHDK and CDR2 SYGVNS. With 1 base clipped from V and 2 bases from J, the junction kept 12 bases outside the gene matches. The CDR3 DNA reads TGTGCCAGCAGTGAATCCACGGTAGCGGGGTTGGGGCAAGAGACCCAGTACTTC. It translates to CASSESTVAGLGQETQYF.

This clonotype was seen repeatedly, ten times or more. This chain joins TRBV18 and TRBJ1-1; TRBD1 is a possible D gene (6 bases). The germline CDR1 and CDR2 sequences are KGHSH and LQKENI. Between the trimmed V and J ends, which lost 2 bases and 0 bases, there was a span of 13 bases. The CDR3 extends over 16 amino acids. CDR3 amino acids: CASSPTQGVMNTEAFF. CDR3 bases: TGTGCCAGCTCACCAACACAGGGAGTGATGAACACTGAAGCTTTCTTT.

This clonotype occurred a few times. The chain joins TRBV19 to TRBJ2-7, with 10 bases matching TRBD2. Germline CDR1 reads LNHDA; CDR2 reads SQIVND (reference sequence). J lost 0 bases, V lost 0 bases, and 2 bases had no gene match. The CDR3 length is 16 residues. The CDR3 reads CASSIELAGSSYEQYF. CDR3 DNA: TGTGCCAGTAGTATAGAACTAGCGGGAAGCTCCTACGAGCAGTACTTC.

This clonotype was found many times. CDR3 coding DNA: TGTGCCAGCAGGCACTCCAACCCCCCCTACGAGCAGTACTTC. Amino acid sequence: CASRHSNPPYEQYF. This chain uses TRBV7-8 with TRBJ2-7; D call uncertain. V was cut by 6 bases and J by 2 bases, with 14 bases left in between. Germline values: CDR1 SGHVS, CDR2 FQNEAQ. There are 14 residues in the CDR3. Full variable domain (remainder filled in from reference TRBV7-8 and TRBJ2-7): GAGVSQSPRYKVAKRGQDVALRCDPISGHVSLFWYQQALGQGPEFLTYFQNEAQLDKSGLPSDRFFAERPEGSVSTLKIQRTQQEDSAVYLCASRHSNPPYEQYFGPGTRLTVT.

A few counts support this clonotype. The V call is TRBV7-8, the J call TRBJ1-6, with 7 positions matching TRBD1. CDR1 is SGHVS, CDR2 FQNEAQ, per germline. The CDR3 spans 15 residues. V lost 5 bases and J lost 6; bases outside the gene matches: 7. The CDR3 DNA sequence: TGTGCCAGCAGCCCAAGGGACAGACTTAATTCACCCCTCCACTTT. It is translated as CASSPRDRLNSPLHF.

This clonotype was seen repeatedly, ten times or more. In nucleotides, the CDR3 is TGCAGTGCTCCAAGCGGGGCCCGGGGGGAGCAGTTCTTC. Amino acid sequence: CSAPSGARGEQFF. This rearrangement joins TRBV20-1 to TRBJ2-1; 7 bases agree with TRBD2. This CDR3 is built from 13 residues. The junction had 11 bases not matched to a gene; V was cut back by 5 bases and J by 10 bases. The germline V gene has CDR1 DFQATT and CDR2 SNEGSKA (reference sequence).

This clonotype was seen repeatedly, ten times or more. The gene calls are TRBV13 and TRBJ2-2; weak D call: TRBD2 (6 bases). The V gene lost 5 bases and the J gene lost 1 base, with 17 bases spanning the gap. This CDR3 is 17 amino acids long. CDR1 and CDR2 from the germline V gene are PRHDT and FYEKMQ (reference sequence). The CDR3 is CASSPFSRDLNTGELFF. In DNA form, the CDR3 reads TGTGCCAGCAGCCCTTTCAGTCGGGACTTGAACACCGGGGAGCTGTTTTTT.

This clonotype was counted many times. The chain recombines TRBV20-1 with TRBJ2-2; D might be TRBD1 or TRBD2, each matching 5 bases. The V end was cut by 5 bases, the J end by 5 bases, with 6 bases between. There are 11 residues in the CDR3. Germline loops: CDR1 DFQATT, CDR2 SNEGSKA (reference sequence). The CDR3 here is CSAGGTGELFF. The DNA of the CDR3 is TGCAGTGCTGGGGGAACCGGGGAGCTGTTTTTT.

The sample holds a few counts of this clonotype. This chain connects TRBV28 to TRBJ1-2; D unresolved. Germline CDR1 is MDHEN and CDR2 is SYDVKM. Trimming removed 9 bases at V and 8 bases at J, with 19 bases between. CDR3 length: 13 residues. In DNA, the CDR3 is TGTGCCAGTGGAAGGCAGGTGTCGGAGGGCTACACCTTC. Translating it yields CASGRQVSEGYTF.

This clonotype was observed a few times. The chain has TRBV10-3 and TRBJ2-7; D is ambiguous. CDR1 and CDR2 from the germline V gene are ENHRY and SYGVKD. CDR3 length: 13 residues. The ends were cut back, 6 bases at V and 6 bases at J, with 15 bases in the middle. CDR3 in DNA: TGTGCCATCAGGCCCGACTCGGTCTCCGAGCAGTACTTC. Translating gives CAIRPDSVSEQYF.

The chain has TRBV2 and TRBJ2-3; 12 bases fit TRBD2. The CDR3 contains 17 residues. Trimming cost V 5 bases and J 4 bases; bases outside gene matches: 10. Looked up from germline, CDR1 is SNHLY and CDR2 is FYNNEI. The CDR3 sequence: CASSRLTSGSVPDTQYF. The CDR3 DNA follows: TGTGCCAGCAGTCGCCTGACTAGCGGGAGTGTTCCAGATACGCAGTATTTT. The full variable domain, with the rest looked up from reference TRBV2 and TRBJ2-3, is EPEVTQTPSHQVTQMGQEVILRCVPISNHLYFYWYRQILGQKVEFLVSFYNNEISEKSEIFDDQFSVERPDGSNFTLKIRSTKLEDSAMYFCASSRLTSGSVPDTQYFGPGTRLTVL.

This clonotype was observed many times. V gene TRBV19 combines with J gene TRBJ2-1, with D unclear. This CDR3 has 16 residues. Trimming left V 3 bases short and J 5 bases short, with 17 bases between. Germline assignment: CDR1 LNHDA and CDR2 SQIVND (reference sequence). CDR3 amino acids: CASSIQTGFTNNEQFF. Written as DNA, the CDR3 is TGTGCCAGTAGTATCCAGACCGGGTTCACAAACAATGAGCAGTTCTTC.

This clonotype was picked up many times. Relative to the germline gene, one junction end is altered; a read error may explain this. The V and J genes are TRBV29-1 and TRBJ2-1, with TRBD2 as a possible D gene (7 bases). The CDR3 extends over 14 amino acids. In germline, CDR1 is SQVTM, CDR2 ANQGSEA. DNA of the CDR3: TGTGGTGCTAGGGATCCGGGGGGCTATGCTGAGCAGTTCTTC. Translated: CGARDPGGYAEQFF.

This clonotype showed up many times. The rearrangement links TRBV7-2 to TRBJ2-5; 7 nucleotides agree with TRBD1. Germline lookup yields CDR1 SGHTA and CDR2 FQGNSA. This CDR3 is built from 15 residues. V shed 2 bases, J shed 2 bases, and the junction held 5 bases outside the gene matches. The CDR3 region has the DNA TGTGCCAGCAGCTTACGCAGGGGACAGCAAGAGACCCAGTACTTC. Amino acids: CASSLRRGQQETQYF.

This clonotype was found many times. The V and J genes are TRBV6-2 or TRBV6-3 and TRBJ1-1; 10 bases are shared with TRBD1. Trimming removed 4 bases from V and 1 base from J; junction bases left unmatched: 3. CDR3 length: 15 amino acids. The germline gives CDR1 MNHEY, CDR2 SVGEGT. The CDR3 sequence: CASSSTGGKNTEAFF. Here the CDR3 DNA reads TGTGCCAGCAGTTCGACAGGGGGCAAGAACACTGAAGCTTTCTTT.

The chain joins TRBV28 to TRBJ2-3; D is possibly TRBD2 (6 bases). Germline V gene lookup returns CDR1 MDHEN and CDR2 SYDVKM. The CDR3 loop spans 14 amino acids. V gave up 3 bases and J gave up 6 bases, with 13 bases separating them. The CDR3 spells CASSLRRAADTQYF. The CDR3 DNA reads as TGTGCCAGCAGTTTGCGGAGGGCGGCGGATACGCAGTATTTT.

This clonotype was picked up many times. The chain combines TRBV11-2 with TRBJ1-2; D unclear. This CDR3 spans 14 amino acids. The germline V and J ends were trimmed by 1 base and 8 bases, with 14 bases remaining between them. CDR1 is SGHAT, CDR2 FQNNGV, per germline. CDR3 DNA sequence: TGTGCCAGCAGCTTAGCTCCCGGGAAATCCGGCTACACCTTC. Its protein is CASSLAPGKSGYTF. Complete variable domain (other parts from reference TRBV11-2 and TRBJ1-2): EAGVAQSPRYKIIEKRQSVAFWCNPISGHATLYWYQQILGQGPKLLIQFQNNGVVDDSQLPKDRFSAERLKGVDSTLKIQPAKLEDSAVYLCASSLAPGKSGYTFGSGTRLTVV.

This clonotype has a handful of counts. The chain is built from TRBV10-3 and TRBJ1-1; D uncertain. Trimming stripped 4 bases from V and 4 bases from J, with 4 bases between. Per germline, CDR1 ENHRY and CDR2 SYGVKD. The CDR3 runs 11 residues. The DNA of the CDR3 is TGTGCCATCAGTGGGGGCACTGAAGCTTTCTTT. Translation: CAISGGTEAFF.

In its sample, this clonotype was seen a few times. For the CDR3, the DNA is TGCGCCAGCAGCCGAGCAGGACAGGTTAACACTGAAGCTTTCTTT. It codes for CASSRAGQVNTEAFF. The chain is built from TRBV4-1 and TRBJ1-1, with 7 nucleotides matching TRBD1. The CDR3 consists of 15 residues. Germline CDR1 MGHRA, CDR2 YSYEKL. V lost 4 bases, J lost 2 bases, and 7 bases stayed unmatched.

The table lists this clonotype with a few counts. The gene calls are TRBV7-2 and TRBJ2-7; no definite D call. Germline V gene lookup returns CDR1 SGHTA and CDR2 FQGNSA. This CDR3 spans 11 amino acids. Trimming removed 5 bases at V and 4 bases at J, with 6 bases between. CDR3 sequence: CASSRSYEQYF. The CDR3 bases are TGTGCCAGCAGCCGGTCGTACGAGCAGTACTTC. Looking up the rest from reference TRBV7-2 and TRBJ2-7 gives the full variable domain: GAGVSQSPSNKVTEKGKDVELRCDPISGHTALYWYRQSLGQGLEFLIYFQGNSAPDKSGLPSDRFSAERTGGSVSTLTIQRTQQEDSAVYLCASSRSYEQYFGPGTRLTVT.

This clonotype appeared many times. V is TRBV15 and J is TRBJ2-2; a weak D match, TRBD1 (5 bases). Germline assignment: CDR1 LNHNV and CDR2 YYDKDF (reference sequence). The CDR3 is made up of 17 amino acids. V lost 2 bases and J 1 base, leaving 14 bases between the germline ends. The CDR3 here is CATSRLRGRENTGELFF. CDR3 nucleotides: TGTGCCACCAGCAGACTGCGAGGCAGGGAGAACACCGGGGAGCTGTTTTTT.